A selection of T cell receptor beta chains follows, all from one sample in a study of CD8+ T cells in alopecia areata. Using immunoSEQ multiplex PCR, the repertoire was profiled, and TCRdb retains in-frame clones only, with some absent. Found here are about 180,000 clones, 63% of them singletons; the top ten hold approximately 1.7%. Sample: CD4+ T cells sorted from blood, taken at week 0. These receptors came from a human donor with alopecia areata. CDR3s leave out the opening cysteine and the closing phenylalanine or tryptophan. Fields, in order: J gene, V gene, CDR3 protein.

J gene: TRBJ2-5
V gene: TRBV18
CDR3 protein: ASSRGQETQY

J gene: TRBJ1-2
V gene: TRBV5-1
CDR3 protein: ASSERDSLYGYT

J gene: TRBJ1-6
V gene: TRBV30
CDR3 protein: AWGEEVTSPLH

J gene: TRBJ2-7
V gene: TRBV13
CDR3 protein: ASSLEVRGYEQY

J gene: TRBJ1-1
V gene: TRBV4-3
CDR3 protein: ASSQEVNGPTNTEAF

J gene: TRBJ2-7
V gene: TRBV9
CDR3 protein: ASSVDGATHEQY

J gene: TRBJ2-3
V gene: TRBV2
CDR3 protein: ARDPKRGISTDTQY

J gene: TRBJ1-2
V gene: TRBV4-3
CDR3 protein: ASSQVQGGRDGYT

J gene: TRBJ2-1
V gene: TRBV30
CDR3 protein: AGNRGWGDEQF

J gene: TRBJ2-7
V gene: TRBV2
CDR3 protein: ASKGDRASYEQY

J gene: TRBJ1-1
V gene: TRBV11-1
CDR3 protein: ASSINRQTLNTEAF

J gene: TRBJ2-7
V gene: TRBV15
CDR3 protein: ATSRGRGGQGSRGSYEQY

J gene: TRBJ1-1
V gene: TRBV23-1
CDR3 protein: ASSPRRSTEAF

J gene: TRBJ2-5
V gene: TRBV5-1
CDR3 protein: ASRRHRSQETQY

J gene: TRBJ1-1
V gene: TRBV29-1
CDR3 protein: SCRDSTEAF

J gene: TRBJ2-3
V gene: TRBV29-1
CDR3 protein: SVSLATSTDTQY

J gene: TRBJ2-1
V gene: TRBV25-1
CDR3 protein: ASSEFGTSGGDEQF

J gene: TRBJ2-5
V gene: TRBV5-6
CDR3 protein: ASSLSQAQETQY

J gene: TRBJ2-7
V gene: TRBV13
CDR3 protein: ASSRAGTGYGEQY